This TCR beta chain was captured by sequencing in a study of T cell clonotyping in hematopoietic cell transplantation. Looking at the study overall: Recipients' pretransplant samples followed cytoreduction.

Overall study findings and caveats: At the given depth, recipient repertoires were over 97% de novo clonotypes. Cells were unsorted, so CD4 and CD8 contributions were not separated. Higher Inverse Simpson Index values in graft donor and pretransplant recipient predicted broader posttransplant TCR diversity.

Only in-frame clones appear in the TCRdb table, and some are missing; sequencing was by immunoSEQ multiplex PCR. Of 7,000 to 8,000 clones listed, around 90% were seen once; the top ten hold approximately 6.6%. On this clone itself: Its target is not known.

The CDR3 runs 15 residues. With 6 bases removed from V and 4 bases from J, the gap between germline ends came to 18 bases. From germline, CDR1 is SNHLY and CDR2 FYNNEI. Time point given: recipient sample about 28 days before transplant, after cytoreduction. J is TRBJ2-5 and V is TRBV2; D is possibly TRBD2 (5 bases). This sample comprised peripheral blood mononuclear cells, obtained before stem cell transplant. The source is a man in his 60s with acute myeloid leukemia. Some clones in this sample may be carry-over from other donors' samples. CDR3: CASSGGSSRGETQYF. The CDR3 DNA is TGTGCCAGCAGCGGCGGTAGTTCTCGGGGAGAGACCCAGTACTTC.